The 18 T cell receptor beta chains below all came from one sample that was sequenced in a study of blood T cell repertoires in COVID-19. Sequencing was performed with immunoSEQ multiplex PCR; in TCRdb, only in-frame clones are kept and a portion is missing. The repertoire holds roughly 55,000 clones, with over 75% as singletons. Sequenced: peripheral blood. Receptors originate from a human donor with active COVID-19. The donor label of this sample is uncertain.

The count of this clone is one. The chain employs TRBV5-8 and TRBJ2-5; the match to TRBD1 covers 12 bases. Germline V CDR1 and CDR2: SGHTS, YDEGEE. The CDR3 is made up of 14 amino acids. V dropped 4 bases and J dropped 6; count of bases not matched to a gene: 4. The CDR3 sequence: CASSRDRGRKTQYF. The CDR3 DNA follows: TGTGCCAGCAGCCGGGACAGGGGGCGTAAGACCCAGTACTTC. Full variable domain (remainder filled in from reference TRBV5-8 and TRBJ2-5): EAGVTQSPTHLIKTRGQQATLRCSPISGHTSVYWYQQALGLGLQFLLWYDEGEERNRGNFPPRFSGRQFPNYSSELNVNALELEDSALYLCASSRDRGRKTQYFGPGTRLLVL.

The table lists this clone with a count of one. The rearrangement uses TRBV10-3 and TRBJ2-3; the D is unclear. The V end was cut by 5 bases, the J end by 1 base, with 7 bases between. The CDR3 sequence is 13 residues long. The germline V gene has CDR1 ENHRY and CDR2 SYGVKD. The CDR3 protein is CAISQTGTDTQYF. CDR3 nucleotide sequence: TGTGCCATCAGTCAGACTGGCACAGATACGCAGTATTTT.

V is TRBV30 and J is TRBJ2-3, with 9 bases identical to TRBD2. V shed 7 bases, J shed 5 bases, and the junction held 7 bases outside the gene matches. CDR3 size: 13 residues. The germline CDR1 and CDR2 sequences are GTSNPN and SVGIG (reference sequence). This CDR3 is CAYSAGGGDTQYF. The CDR3 DNA follows: TGTGCCTACTCGGCGGGAGGGGGAGATACGCAGTATTTT.

The table lists this clone with a count of one. This chain links TRBV7-2 with TRBJ1-3, with 7 bases lining up with TRBD1. Germline CDR1 is SGHTA and CDR2 is FQGNSA. The CDR3 contains 16 residues. Trimming took 5 bases from V and 5 from J; bases not matched to a gene: 12. The CDR3 loop is CASSLLVTGIRNTIYF. CDR3 DNA: TGTGCCAGCAGCCTCCTAGTGACAGGGATTCGAAACACCATATATTTT.

This chain joins TRBV27 and TRBJ2-1; no clear D gene. The CDR3 is 16 residues long. The germline V and J ends were trimmed by 3 bases and 4 bases, with 16 bases remaining between them. CDR1 and CDR2 from the germline V gene are MNHEY and SMNVEV (reference sequence). In DNA form, the CDR3 reads TGTGCCAGCAGTTTCCGAAGAGCCCCAAGATACAATGAGCAGTTCTTC. It encodes CASSFRRAPRYNEQFF.

CDR3 amino acids: CASSWGQGSEQYF. DNA of the CDR3: TGTGCCAGCAGCTGGGGACAGGGGAGCGAGCAGTACTTC. The V and J genes are TRBV5-6 and TRBJ2-7, with 10 bases aligning to TRBD1. After removal of 3 bases from V and 6 bases from J, the junction contained 3 bases not matched to a gene. The CDR3 is 13 amino acids. Germline lookup yields CDR1 SGHDT and CDR2 YYEEEE.

The chain couples TRBV7-3 to TRBJ2-5, with D perhaps TRBD2 (6 bases). V lost 5 bases, J lost 5 bases, and 9 bases lay in between. The CDR3 has 12 residues. The germline V gene encodes CDR1 SGHTA and CDR2 FQGTGA. The CDR3 region is CASSLRGETQYF. DNA for the CDR3: TGTGCCAGCAGCCTACGGGGGGAGACCCAGTACTTC.

This rearrangement joins TRBV29-1 to TRBJ2-5, with D tentatively TRBD2 (5 bases). Germline-derived CDR1 and CDR2 are SQVTM and ANQGSEA. CDR3 length equals 12 residues. The V and J ends lost 6 bases and 2 bases respectively, with 10 bases between them. The CDR3 region has the DNA TGCAGCGTGCTGGGCGGGCAAGAGACCCAGTACTTC. Residues: CSVLGGQETQYF.

The J gene is TRBJ1-4, the V gene TRBV3-1 (or the pseudogene TRBV3-2), with D maybe TRBD1 (5 bases). CDR1 is LGHDT and CDR2 is YNNKEL in the germline V gene (reference sequence). The CDR3 runs 16 residues. V gave up 0 bases and J gave up 4 bases, with 12 bases separating them. CDR3 residues: CASSQDTTEDNEKLFF. CDR3 DNA sequence: TGTGCCAGCAGCCAAGATACGACAGAAGATAATGAAAAACTGTTTTTT.

The chain employs TRBV4-1 and TRBJ2-5; 7 bases line up with TRBD1. Per germline, CDR1 MGHRA and CDR2 YSYEKL. The CDR3 has 15 residues. With V trimmed by 1 base and J by 3 bases, 5 bases remained unmatched. CDR3 bases: TGCGCCAGCAGCCAAGTGATTCAGGGGGAAGAGACCCAGTACTTC. This codes for CASSQVIQGEETQYF.

V usage is TRBV2 and J usage is TRBJ2-7; 7 bases fit TRBD1. Trimming took 3 bases from V and 4 from J; bases not matched to a gene: 3. CDR1 is SNHLY and CDR2 is FYNNEI in the germline V gene. The CDR3 contains 13 residues. Here the CDR3 reads CASSEQGQYEQYF. The CDR3 nucleotides are TGTGCCAGCAGTGAGCAGGGACAGTACGAGCAGTACTTC.

The CDR3 region has the DNA TGTGCCAGCAGCCGCTCGGGGGACCAGAACACCGGGGAGCTGTTTTTT. It specifies CASSRSGDQNTGELFF. The chain links TRBV4-2 to TRBJ2-2, with D possibly matching TRBD2 (6 bases). CDR1 LGHNA and CDR2 YNFKEQ come from the germline V gene. The V end lost 4 bases, the J end lost 1 base, and 13 bases lay between the germline ends. CDR3 length equals 16 residues.

V usage is TRBV27 and J usage is TRBJ1-1; no clear D gene. The CDR3 is 12 amino acids. The germline V gene has CDR1 MNHEY and CDR2 SMNVEV (reference sequence). The V end lost 5 bases, the J end lost 0 bases, and 4 bases lay between the germline ends. CDR3 loop: CASSHLNTEAFF. DNA for the CDR3: TGTGCCAGCAGTCACTTGAACACTGAAGCTTTCTTT.

The rearrangement links TRBV6-5 to TRBJ2-7; D possibly corresponds to TRBD1 (6 bases). The germline V and J ends were trimmed by 7 bases and 2 bases, with 15 bases remaining between them. CDR1 and CDR2 (germline): MNHEY, SVGAGI. CDR3 size: 14 residues. For the CDR3, the DNA is TGTGCCAGCAACCTCCCGGGGACAACCTACGAGCAGTACTTC. Its protein product is CASNLPGTTYEQYF.

The gene calls are TRBV6-2 or TRBV6-3 and TRBJ2-1; a possible D gene is TRBD2 (5 bases). Germline assignment: CDR1 MNHEY and CDR2 SVGEGT. The CDR3 runs to 15 residues. Trimming shortened V by 1 base and J by 2 bases, and 9 bases separated the two germline ends. CDR3 in amino acids: CASSYLASPYNEQFF. The CDR3 region has the DNA TGTGCCAGCAGTTACTTGGCTAGCCCCTACAATGAGCAGTTCTTC.

This clone was recorded once. J is TRBJ1-4 and V is TRBV28; maybe TRBD1 (5 bases). Germline lookup yields CDR1 MDHEN and CDR2 SYDVKM. Trimming shortened V by 4 bases and J by 0 bases, and 12 bases separated the two germline ends. The CDR3 has 16 residues. The CDR3 DNA reads as TGTGCCAGCAGTTCCCCCGTCAGGGCAACTAATGAAAAACTGTTTTTT. Translation gives CASSSPVRATNEKLFF.

A single count supports this clone. The chain links TRBV5-1 to TRBJ2-7; TRBD2 might be the D (5 bases). In germline, CDR1 is SGHRS, CDR2 YFSETQ. The V and J ends lost 0 bases and 0 bases respectively, with 13 bases between them. The CDR3 has 16 residues. The CDR3: CASSLGEGLSSYEQYF. CDR3 sequence (DNA): TGCGCCAGCAGCTTGGGTGAGGGCCTGAGCTCCTACGAGCAGTACTTC. The complete variable domain, with remaining parts taken from reference TRBV5-1 and TRBJ2-7, reads KAGVTQTPRYLIKTRGQQVTLSCSPISGHRSVSWYQQTPGQGLQFLFEYFSETQRNKGNFPGRFSGRQFSNSRSEMNVSTLELGDSALYLCASSLGEGLSSYEQYFGPGTRLTVT.

V is TRBV11-1 and J is TRBJ2-7; 9 bases are shared with TRBD1. Looked up from germline, CDR1 is SGHAT and CDR2 is FQDESV (reference sequence). Unmatched junction bases numbered 8, after V lost 5 bases and J lost 6 bases. CDR3 size: 14 residues. The CDR3 bases are TGTGCCAGCAGCACCGGGACAGGGCCCTCCGAGCAGTACTTC. Amino acids: CASSTGTGPSEQYF.